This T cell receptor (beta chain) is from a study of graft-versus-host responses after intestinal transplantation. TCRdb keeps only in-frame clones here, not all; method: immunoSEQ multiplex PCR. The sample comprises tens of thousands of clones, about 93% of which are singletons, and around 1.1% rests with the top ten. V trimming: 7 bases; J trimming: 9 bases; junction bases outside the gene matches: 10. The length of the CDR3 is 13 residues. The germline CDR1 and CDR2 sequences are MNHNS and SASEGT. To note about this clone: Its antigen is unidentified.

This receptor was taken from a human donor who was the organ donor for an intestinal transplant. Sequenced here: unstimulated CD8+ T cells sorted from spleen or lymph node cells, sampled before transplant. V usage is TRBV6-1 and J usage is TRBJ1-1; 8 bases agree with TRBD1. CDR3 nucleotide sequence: TGTGCCAGCACCATTCAGGGGGCCCCCAAAGCTTTCTTT. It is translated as CASTIQGAPKAFF.